This passage covers 13 T cell receptor beta chains from one sample sequenced in a study of graft-versus-host responses after intestinal transplantation. Sequencing was performed with immunoSEQ multiplex PCR; in TCRdb, only in-frame clones are kept and a portion is missing. Of under 130,000 clones listed, under 95% are singletons. No antigens are known for them. This sample comprised unstimulated CD8+ T cells sorted from spleen or lymph node cells, obtained before intestinal transplant. These receptors all come from a human donor who received an intestinal transplant.

This chain links TRBV6-5 with TRBJ1-2, with a weak D call TRBD1 (6 bases). Germline loops: CDR1 MNHEY, CDR2 SVGAGI. This CDR3 has 14 residues. The V end was cut by 5 bases, the J end by 7 bases, with 17 bases between. CDR3 residues: CASSPGGPPSGYTF. The DNA of the CDR3 is TGTGCCAGCAGTCCCGGGGGCCCGCCGAGTGGCTACACCTTC.

The chain recombines TRBV5-1 with TRBJ1-2; TRBD1 agrees at 9 bases. The CDR3 contains 16 residues. Trimming removed 0 bases from V and 8 bases from J; junction bases left unmatched: 11. In germline, CDR1 is SGHRS, CDR2 YFSETQ. DNA for the CDR3: TGCGCCAGCAGCTTGGATGGTACAGGGGGCGCAGGGGGCTACACCTTC. Protein product: CASSLDGTGGAGGYTF.

The chain carries TRBV4-1 and TRBJ1-5, with a tentative D call TRBD1 (5 bases). Trimming stripped 0 bases from V and 0 bases from J, with 15 bases between. The germline gives CDR1 MGHRA, CDR2 YSYEKL. CDR3 length equals 18 residues. The DNA for the CDR3 is TGCGCCAGCAGCCAAGATAGTCAGGGTTTCAATAGCAATCAGCCCCAGCATTTT. Translating gives CASSQDSQGFNSNQPQHF.

This chain joins TRBV19 and TRBJ2-7, with D tentatively TRBD1 (6 bases). The CDR3 runs 13 residues. Germline CDR1 and CDR2: LNHDA and SQIVND (reference sequence). The V and J ends lost 8 bases and 3 bases respectively, with 14 bases between them. For the CDR3, the DNA is TGTGCCAGTGCCCCGGGACACGGCTACGAGCAGTACTTC. It is translated as CASAPGHGYEQYF.

The chain employs TRBV13 and TRBJ1-5; D remains ambiguous. Trimming removed 5 bases from V and 4 bases from J, with 9 bases in between. The CDR3 has 13 amino acids. The germline V gene encodes CDR1 PRHDT and CDR2 FYEKMQ (reference sequence). The CDR3 DNA is TGTGCCAGCAGCCGGGGTGGGAATCAGCCCCAGCATTTT. This sequence encodes CASSRGGNQPQHF.

This clone was seen just once. The gene calls are TRBV5-1 and TRBJ2-1, with D unresolved. The germline CDR1 and CDR2 sequences are SGHRS and YFSETQ. There are 14 residues in the CDR3. V shed 2 bases and J shed 2 bases, with 8 bases lying between them. The CDR3 here is CASSFTVAYNEQFF. The CDR3 bases are TGCGCCAGCAGCTTTACAGTCGCCTACAATGAGCAGTTCTTC.

The rearrangement joins TRBV7-2 to TRBJ2-5; 11 bases align to TRBD2. The J segment lost 2 bases and the V segment lost 4 bases, leaving 9 bases of the junction unmatched. Germline V lookup: CDR1 SGHTA, CDR2 FQGNSA. The CDR3 has 17 amino acids. CDR3 residues: CASSSTTSGVGQETQYF. The CDR3, as DNA: TGTGCCAGCAGCTCGACGACTAGCGGGGTGGGTCAAGAGACCCAGTACTTC.

The V call is TRBV9, the J call TRBJ1-4; D gene unclear. Germline lookup yields CDR1 SGDLS and CDR2 YYNGEE. This CDR3 spans 13 amino acids. Trimming stripped 3 bases from V and 7 bases from J, with 10 bases between. The CDR3: CASSGPRSEKLFF. In DNA form, the CDR3 reads TGTGCCAGCAGCGGGCCCAGGTCTGAAAAACTGTTTTTT.

CDR3 bases: TGTGCCAGCAGCCTAACCGAGAACACTGAAGCTTTCTTT. Translation gives CASSLTENTEAFF. The J gene is TRBJ1-1, the V gene TRBV9; no firm D call. Trimming cost V 4 bases and J 1 base, with 8 bases left between them. Germline-derived CDR1 and CDR2 are SGDLS and YYNGEE. The CDR3 totals 13 residues.

This clone appeared a single time. The chain recombines TRBV5-1 with TRBJ2-7; D perhaps matches TRBD2 (6 bases). The CDR3 covers 12 residues. The germline V gene has CDR1 SGHRS and CDR2 YFSETQ. V was pared by 5 bases and J by 7 bases, with 13 bases between. This CDR3 is CASSSNGREQYF. In nucleotides, the CDR3 is TGCGCCAGCAGTTCGAACGGGAGAGAGCAGTACTTC.

V gene TRBV4-1 combines with J gene TRBJ1-1; unclear D gene. CDR3 size: 15 residues. The germline CDR1 and CDR2 sequences are MGHRA and YSYEKL. V was cut by 1 base and J by 4 bases, with 13 bases left in between. The CDR3 DNA sequence: TGCGCCAGCAGCCAAGGAGTTGGGGTGAGCACTGAAGCTTTCTTT. Protein product: CASSQGVGVSTEAFF.

The V and J genes are TRBV7-6 and TRBJ2-1, with D unresolved. This CDR3 has 14 amino acids. V was pared by 5 bases and J by 7 bases, with 15 bases between. Germline V CDR1 and CDR2: SGHVS, FNYEAQ. CDR3 bases: TGTGCCAGCAGCCTCACTGGGTTGAGGAATGAGCAGTTCTTC. Translated: CASSLTGLRNEQFF.

This chain uses TRBV2 with TRBJ1-5; possibly TRBD1 for D (6 bases). The CDR3 is 18 amino acids. The V end lost 4 bases, the J end lost 0 bases, and 19 bases lay between the germline ends. In germline, CDR1 is SNHLY, CDR2 FYNNEI. The CDR3 coding sequence is TGTGCCAGCAGTGCCGGGACACAGGCCGATTATAGCAATCAGCCCCAGCATTTT. This gives the protein CASSAGTQADYSNQPQHF.